This T cell receptor beta chain was identified during a study of blood T cell repertoires in COVID-19. Study-wide context: Samples taken during acute and convalescent COVID-19 were collected in the United States, Italy and Spain. T cells, B-cell-depleted T cells, or PBMCs supplied cDNA or gDNA.

Per the authors' pipeline: Reference gene primer amplification gave nucleated cell count estimates. TCRdb's copy holds only in-frame clones and misses some; the assay was immunoSEQ multiplex PCR. For V, J and clone size, that table is used; D and trimming come from the DNA. The data hold tens of thousands of clones, with under 85% observed a single time. The CDR3 sequence is 13 residues long. V lost 1 base, J lost 6 bases, and 7 bases lay in between. Looked up from germline, CDR1 is SGHAT and CDR2 is FQNNGV. The sequencing input was peripheral blood. The TCR originated in an elderly woman with acute or convalescent COVID-19. This sequence joins TRBV11-2 and TRBJ2-1; D uncertain. The CDR3 DNA sequence: TGTGCCAGCAGCTTAGGCCTATTCAATGAGCAGTTCTTC. It encodes CASSLGLFNEQFF.